The 18 T cell receptor beta chains below were found in one sample sequenced in a study of blood T cell repertoires in COVID-19 (dated by TCRdb to 2020 to 2022). Library prep was done by the immunoSEQ multiplex PCR assay. The table comes from immuneACCESS by way of TCRdb, which keeps in-frame sequences with V and J called. Part of the clones is missing from these tables; in studies checked, under half for an unresolved V gene and the rest for unknown reasons. In this sample the table shows 250,000 or so clones, over 70% of which occur a single time. The ten largest clones add up to 2.5% to 4% of the sample. The specimen sequenced was peripheral blood. These receptors were taken from an elderly woman with acute or convalescent COVID-19.

This clone was detected only once. The CDR3 protein is CAIKPTGDTNTEAFF. The CDR3 DNA reads as TGTGCCATCAAGCCGACAGGGGACACTAACACTGAAGCTTTCTTT. V and J are TRBV10-3 and TRBJ1-1; 8 nucleotides line up with TRBD1. V lost 7 bases to trimming and J lost 2 bases; unmatched junction nucleotides: 9. From germline, CDR1 is ENHRY and CDR2 SYGVKD. The CDR3 loop spans 15 amino acids.

The chain joins TRBV12-3 or TRBV12-4 to TRBJ1-2; D may be TRBD1 (5 bases). This CDR3 has 13 amino acids. V lost 3 bases, J lost 1 base, and 6 bases lay in between. CDR3 nucleotide sequence: TGTGCCAGCAGTTTTGACAGTAACTATGGCTACACCTTC. Its protein product is CASSFDSNYGYTF.

This clone occurred once. The rearrangement uses TRBV10-3 and TRBJ1-2; D not resolved. Trimming removed 5 bases at V and 0 bases at J, with 7 bases between. Germline V gene sequence: CDR1 ENHRY, CDR2 SYGVKD. The CDR3 consists of 13 residues. DNA for the CDR3: TGTGCCATCAGTAACACCTCTAACTATGGCTACACCTTC. The encoded protein is CAISNTSNYGYTF.

V gene TRBV7-2 combines with J gene TRBJ1-4; D might be TRBD1 (6 bases). The CDR3 runs to 15 residues. V was pared by 6 bases and J by 4 bases, with 15 bases between. Per germline, CDR1 SGHTA and CDR2 FQGNSA. The CDR3 loop is CASSPGVFVNEKLFF. DNA for the CDR3: TGTGCCAGCAGTCCAGGGGTTTTCGTTAATGAAAAACTGTTTTTT. The variable domain in full, completed from reference TRBV7-2 and TRBJ1-4, reads GAGVSQSPSNKVTEKGKDVELRCDPISGHTALYWYRQSLGQGLEFLIYFQGNSAPDKSGLPSDRFSAERTGGSVSTLTIQRTQQEDSAVYLCASSPGVFVNEKLFFGSGTQLSVL.

The rearrangement uses TRBV19 and TRBJ2-3; 7 bases agree with TRBD2. Per the germline V gene, CDR1 is LNHDA and CDR2 is SQIVND (reference sequence). V dropped 7 bases and J dropped 6; count of bases not matched to a gene: 7. The CDR3 sequence is 13 residues long. The CDR3 here is CASTSAGSDTQYF. The DNA of the CDR3 is TGTGCCAGTACTTCAGCGGGGTCTGATACGCAGTATTTT. The variable domain in full, completed from reference TRBV19 and TRBJ2-3, reads DGGITQSPKYLFRKEGQNVTLSCEQNLNHDAMYWYRQDPGQGLRLIYYSQIVNDFQKGDIAEGYSVSREKKESFPLTVTSAQKNPTAFYLCASTSAGSDTQYFGPGTRLTVL.

This clone was picked up one time. In nucleotides, the CDR3 is TGTGCCAGCAGCGTGGACAGGGGTGTGTACGAGCAGTACTTC. This gives the protein CASSVDRGVYEQYF. The chain joins TRBV6-5 to TRBJ2-7, with 9 bases lining up with TRBD1. The CDR3 extends over 14 amino acids. V lost 6 bases to trimming and J lost 4 bases; unmatched junction nucleotides: 7. Germline CDR1 MNHEY, CDR2 SVGAGI.

The V and J genes are TRBV18 and TRBJ2-5, with D perhaps matching TRBD2 (7 bases). This CDR3 contains 17 residues. Germline V gene lookup returns CDR1 KGHSH and CDR2 LQKENI. V was pared by 3 bases and J by 2 bases, with 19 bases between. CDR3 sequence (DNA): TGTGCCAGCTCACCTCGGGGGGCCCGTACCGGTCAAGAGACCCAGTACTTC. Its translation: CASSPRGARTGQETQYF.

The chain couples TRBV2 to TRBJ2-1; D gene ambiguous. The CDR3 runs 13 residues. V was pared by 5 bases and J by 7 bases, with 12 bases between. The V gene's germline CDR1 is SNHLY and CDR2 FYNNEI. CDR3 in amino acids: CASSPPLVNEQFF. CDR3 nucleotide sequence: TGTGCCAGCAGTCCCCCGCTAGTGAATGAGCAGTTCTTC.

The CDR3 bases are TGCGCCAGCAGTGGAGGGAATTCACCCCTCCACTTT. Translated, it gives CASSGGNSPLHF. The gene calls are TRBV5-1 and TRBJ1-6; D gene unclear. Germline V gene sequence: CDR1 SGHRS, CDR2 YFSETQ. The CDR3 runs 12 residues. The V gene lost 5 bases and the J gene lost 7 bases, with 7 bases spanning the gap.

The chain is built from TRBV9 and TRBJ1-2; the D gene is possibly TRBD1 (6 bases). Between the trimmed V and J ends, which lost 3 bases and 8 bases, there was a span of 20 bases. This CDR3 is 15 amino acids long. Looked up from germline, CDR1 is SGDLS and CDR2 is YYNGEE. CDR3 coding DNA: TGTGCCAGCAGCGCACGACCGACAGGCCCCACGGGCTACACCTTC. Residues: CASSARPTGPTGYTF. The whole variable domain, filled in from reference TRBV9 and TRBJ1-2, reads DSGVTQTPKHLITATGQRVTLRCSPRSGDLSVYWYQQSLDQGLQFLIQYYNGEERAKGNILERFSAQQFPDLHSELNLSSLELGDSALYFCASSARPTGPTGYTFGSGTRLTVV.

This clone was counted a few times. The rearrangement links TRBV18 to TRBJ1-1; the D is unclear. This CDR3 is 13 amino acids long. The germline gives CDR1 KGHSH, CDR2 LQKENI. V lost 7 bases and J lost 4, with 13 bases in between. The DNA for the CDR3 is TGTGCCAGCTGGGCTCCCCCAAGCACTGAAGCTTTCTTT. This encodes CASWAPPSTEAFF.

V gene TRBV4-3 combines with J gene TRBJ1-2; D gene ambiguous. CDR3 size: 17 residues. With 1 base removed from V and 0 bases from J, the gap between germline ends came to 15 bases. Per the germline V gene, CDR1 is LGHNA and CDR2 is YSLEER. The CDR3 here is CASSQGAHSLPNYGYTF. The CDR3 coding sequence is TGCGCCAGCAGCCAAGGAGCACACAGTCTGCCTAACTATGGCTACACCTTC.

The chain recombines TRBV20-1 with TRBJ1-2; D unresolved. The CDR3 runs 13 residues. Germline assignment: CDR1 DFQATT and CDR2 SNEGSKA (reference sequence). Trimming took 3 bases from V and 3 from J, leaving 11 bases between them. CDR3 coding DNA: TGCAGTGCTAGTGATTCAGTCCACTATGGCTACACCTTC. This sequence encodes CSASDSVHYGYTF.

This chain connects TRBV3-1 (or the pseudogene TRBV3-2) to TRBJ1-3; D is possibly TRBD1 (6 bases). Between the trimmed V and J ends, which lost 1 base and 1 base, there was a span of 14 bases. The CDR3 consists of 17 residues. Germline V lookup: CDR1 LGHDT, CDR2 YNNKEL (reference sequence). Here the CDR3 DNA reads TGTGCCAGCAGCCAAGTTAGGGGGACACCATCTGGAAACACCATATATTTT. It codes for CASSQVRGTPSGNTIYF.

This sequence joins TRBV2 and TRBJ1-4, with a weak D call TRBD1 (5 bases). The CDR3 has 18 residues. Trimming left V 4 bases short and J 0 bases short, with 18 bases between. Germline V gives CDR1 SNHLY, CDR2 FYNNEI. In DNA, the CDR3 is TGTGCCAGCAGTGCCTCGTCTAGACAGACCGCAACTAATGAAAAACTGTTTTTT. Translation: CASSASSRQTATNEKLFF.

V usage is TRBV3-1 (or the pseudogene TRBV3-2) and J usage is TRBJ2-7, with 7 bases lining up with TRBD1. The germline V gene has CDR1 LGHDT and CDR2 YNNKEL (reference sequence). The ends lost 3 bases at V and 7 bases at J; junction bases unmatched: 6. CDR3 length equals 13 residues. CDR3 in DNA: TGTGCCAGCAGCCAGACAGGGTTGGGAGAGCAGTACTTC. Protein product: CASSQTGLGEQYF.

This clone was seen a few times. The rearrangement joins TRBV5-1 to TRBJ2-1; 8 nucleotides match TRBD1. CDR3 length: 13 residues. The V gene end was trimmed by 4 bases and the J gene end by 3 bases; junction bases not matched to a gene: 0. CDR1 SGHRS and CDR2 YFSETQ come from the germline V gene. DNA of the CDR3: TGCGCCAGCAGCGGGACAGGCTACAATGAGCAGTTCTTC. Translating gives CASSGTGYNEQFF. Based on the CDR3 plus reference TRBV5-1 and TRBJ2-1, the full variable domain is KAGVTQTPRYLIKTRGQQVTLSCSPISGHRSVSWYQQTPGQGLQFLFEYFSETQRNKGNFPGRFSGRQFSNSRSEMNVSTLELGDSALYLCASSGTGYNEQFFGPGTRLTVL.

In its sample, this clone was seen a few times. In the same sample, other DNA sequences code for this CDR3. The J gene is TRBJ2-7, the V gene TRBV12-3 or TRBV12-4, with 7 bases lining up with TRBD1. V gave up 6 bases and J gave up 4 bases; unmatched junction bases: 3. This CDR3 region has 12 residues. CDR3 nucleotides: TGTGCCAGCAGCCCACAGGGGTACGAGCAGTACTTC. Amino acids: CASSPQGYEQYF.